The following is a T cell receptor (beta chain) sequence with its context. Authors' data handling: Researchers report that nucleated cell counts were estimated from reference gene primer amplification. Profiling relied on immunoSEQ multiplex PCR, and the TCRdb table lists in-frame clones only, not all of them. That table furnishes V, J and clone size, whereas the DNA furnished D and trimming. The sample has 110,000 or so clones; about 84% are singletons. The data belong to a study of blood T cell repertoires in COVID-19. Study in general: Material from acute and convalescent COVID-19 was sourced from the United States, Italy and Spain. T cells, B-cell-depleted T cells, or PBMCs supplied cDNA or gDNA.

V was clipped by 11 bases and J by 9 bases, with 14 bases between them. The CDR3 contains 12 residues. CDR1 is LNHDA and CDR2 is SQIVND in the germline V gene (reference sequence). The receptor was derived from a man in his fifties or sixties with acute or convalescent COVID-19. The source material was peripheral blood. The rearrangement uses TRBV19 and TRBJ2-6, with D perhaps matching TRBD1 (6 bases). The CDR3: CAVRDINNVLTF. The CDR3 DNA reads as TGTGCCGTCCGGGACATCAACAACGTCCTGACTTTC. The variable domain in full, with the rest retrieved from reference TRBV19 and TRBJ2-6, is DGGITQSPKYLFRKEGQNVTLSCEQNLNHDAMYWYRQDPGQGLRLIYYSQIVNDFQKGDIAEGYSVSREKKESFPLTVTSAQKNPTAFYLCAVRDINNVLTFGAGSRLTVL.